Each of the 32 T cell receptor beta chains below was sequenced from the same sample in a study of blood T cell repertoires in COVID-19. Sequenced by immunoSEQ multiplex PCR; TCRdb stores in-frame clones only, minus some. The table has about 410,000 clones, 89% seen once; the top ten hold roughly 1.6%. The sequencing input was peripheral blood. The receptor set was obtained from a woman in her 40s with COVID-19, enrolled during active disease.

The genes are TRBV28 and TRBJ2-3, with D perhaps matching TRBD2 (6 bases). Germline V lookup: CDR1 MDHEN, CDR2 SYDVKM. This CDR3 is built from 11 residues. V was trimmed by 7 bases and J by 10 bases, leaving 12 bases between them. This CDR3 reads CASTLGEAQYF. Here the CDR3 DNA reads TGTGCCAGCACCTTGGGGGAGGCGCAGTATTTT.

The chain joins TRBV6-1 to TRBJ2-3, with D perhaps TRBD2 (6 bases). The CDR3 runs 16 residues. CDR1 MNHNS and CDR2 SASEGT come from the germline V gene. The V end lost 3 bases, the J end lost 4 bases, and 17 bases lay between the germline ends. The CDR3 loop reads CASSEGDGRGADTQYF. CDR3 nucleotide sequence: TGTGCCAGCAGTGAGGGGGACGGGAGAGGGGCAGATACGCAGTATTTT.

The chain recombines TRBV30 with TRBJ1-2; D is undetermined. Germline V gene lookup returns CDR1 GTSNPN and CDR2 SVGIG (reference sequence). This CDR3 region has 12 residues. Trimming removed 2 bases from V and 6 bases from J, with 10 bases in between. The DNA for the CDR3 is TGTGCCTGGAGTCCTCGGAGCGATGGCTACACCTTC. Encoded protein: CAWSPRSDGYTF.

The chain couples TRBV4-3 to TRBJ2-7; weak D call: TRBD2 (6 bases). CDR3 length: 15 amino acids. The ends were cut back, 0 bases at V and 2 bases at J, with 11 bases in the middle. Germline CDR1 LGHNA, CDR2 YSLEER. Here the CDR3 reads CASSQDLGLTYEQYF. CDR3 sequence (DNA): TGCGCCAGCAGCCAAGATCTGGGACTCACCTACGAGCAGTACTTC.

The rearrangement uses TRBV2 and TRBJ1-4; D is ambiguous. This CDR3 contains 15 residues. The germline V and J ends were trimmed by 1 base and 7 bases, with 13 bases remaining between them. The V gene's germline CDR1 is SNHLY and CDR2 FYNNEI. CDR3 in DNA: TGTGCCAGCAGTGAAGAGAGGGCTGGAGGTGAAAAACTGTTTTTT. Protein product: CASSEERAGGEKLFF. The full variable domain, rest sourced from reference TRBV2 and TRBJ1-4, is EPEVTQTPSHQVTQMGQEVILRCVPISNHLYFYWYRQILGQKVEFLVSFYNNEISEKSEIFDDQFSVERPDGSNFTLKIRSTKLEDSAMYFCASSEERAGGEKLFFGSGTQLSVL.

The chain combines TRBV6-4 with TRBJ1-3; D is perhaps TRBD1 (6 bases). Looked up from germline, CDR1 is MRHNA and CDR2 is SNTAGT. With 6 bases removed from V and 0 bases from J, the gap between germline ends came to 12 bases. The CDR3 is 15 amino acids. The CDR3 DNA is TGTGCCAGCAGCTCGCAGGGGACCTCTGGAAACACCATATATTTT. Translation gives CASSSQGTSGNTIYF.

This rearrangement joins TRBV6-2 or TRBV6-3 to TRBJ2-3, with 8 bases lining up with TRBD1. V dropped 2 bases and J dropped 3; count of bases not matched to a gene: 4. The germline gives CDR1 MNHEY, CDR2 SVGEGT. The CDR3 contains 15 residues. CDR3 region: CASSYTDRGTDTQYF. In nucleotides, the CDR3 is TGTGCCAGCAGTTACACCGACAGGGGAACAGATACGCAGTATTTT.

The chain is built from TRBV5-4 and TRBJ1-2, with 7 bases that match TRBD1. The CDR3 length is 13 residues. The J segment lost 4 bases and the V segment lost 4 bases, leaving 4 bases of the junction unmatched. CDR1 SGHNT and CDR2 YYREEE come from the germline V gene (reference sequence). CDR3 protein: CASSTDRTYGYTF. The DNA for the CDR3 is TGTGCCAGCAGCACGGACAGGACCTATGGCTACACCTTC.

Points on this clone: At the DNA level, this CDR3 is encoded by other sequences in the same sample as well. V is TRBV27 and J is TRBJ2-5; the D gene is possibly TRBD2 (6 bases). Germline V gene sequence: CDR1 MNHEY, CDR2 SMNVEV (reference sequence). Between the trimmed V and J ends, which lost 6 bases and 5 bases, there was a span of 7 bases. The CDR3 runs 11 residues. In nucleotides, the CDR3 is TGTGCCAGCAGGGGACTGGAGACCCAGTACTTC. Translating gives CASRGLETQYF.

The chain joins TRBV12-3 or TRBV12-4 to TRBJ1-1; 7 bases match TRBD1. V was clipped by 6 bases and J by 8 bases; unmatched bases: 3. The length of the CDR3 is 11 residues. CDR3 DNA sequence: TGTGCCAGCAGCTCGGGACAGGAAGCTTTCTTT. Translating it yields CASSSGQEAFF.

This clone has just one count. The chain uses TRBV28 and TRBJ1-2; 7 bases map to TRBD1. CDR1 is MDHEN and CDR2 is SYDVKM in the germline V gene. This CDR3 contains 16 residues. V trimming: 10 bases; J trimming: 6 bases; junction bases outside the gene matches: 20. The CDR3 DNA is TGTGCCACCTCTTCGGGACAGTTTTTAAGGCTACATGGCTACACCTTC. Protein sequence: CATSSGQFLRLHGYTF.

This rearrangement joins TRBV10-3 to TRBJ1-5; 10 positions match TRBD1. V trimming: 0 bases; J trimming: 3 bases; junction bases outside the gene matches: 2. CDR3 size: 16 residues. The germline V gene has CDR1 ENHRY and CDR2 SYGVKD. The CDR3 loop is CAISESDRGPNQPQHF. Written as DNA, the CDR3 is TGTGCCATCAGTGAGTCTGACAGGGGGCCCAATCAGCCCCAGCATTTT.

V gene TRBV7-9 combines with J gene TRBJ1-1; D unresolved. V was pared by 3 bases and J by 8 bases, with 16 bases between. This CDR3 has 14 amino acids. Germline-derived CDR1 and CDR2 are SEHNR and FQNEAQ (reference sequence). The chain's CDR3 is CASSFKGEGREAFF. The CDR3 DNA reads TGTGCCAGCAGCTTTAAAGGTGAGGGTCGCGAAGCTTTCTTT.

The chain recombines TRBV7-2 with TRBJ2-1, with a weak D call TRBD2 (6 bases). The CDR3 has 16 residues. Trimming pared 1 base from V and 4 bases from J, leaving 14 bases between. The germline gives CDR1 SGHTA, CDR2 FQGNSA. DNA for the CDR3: TGTGCCAGCAGCTTAGGGGGGGACTCGGGTTACAATGAGCAGTTCTTC. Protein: CASSLGGDSGYNEQFF.

As DNA, the CDR3 is TGTGCCAGCACCCCTGACCCCGTGGGTACTAGGGAGTTCTTC. Protein sequence: CASTPDPVGTREFF. The chain combines TRBV6-6 with TRBJ2-1, with D tentatively TRBD2 (5 bases). Trimming shortened V by 7 bases and J by 14 bases, and 24 bases separated the two germline ends. This CDR3 is built from 14 residues. Germline CDR1 MNHNY, CDR2 SVGAGI (reference sequence).

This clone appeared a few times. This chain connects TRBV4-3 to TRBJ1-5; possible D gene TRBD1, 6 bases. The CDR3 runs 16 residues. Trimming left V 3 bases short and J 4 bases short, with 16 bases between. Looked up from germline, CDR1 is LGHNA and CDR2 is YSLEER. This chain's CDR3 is CASSHNYRDGNQPQHF. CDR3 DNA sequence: TGCGCCAGCAGCCACAACTACAGGGATGGAAATCAGCCCCAGCATTTT.

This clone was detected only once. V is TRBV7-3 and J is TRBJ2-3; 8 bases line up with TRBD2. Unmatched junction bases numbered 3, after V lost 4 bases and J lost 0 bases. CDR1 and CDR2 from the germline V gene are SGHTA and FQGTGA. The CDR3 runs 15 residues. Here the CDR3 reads CASSSTGGSTDTQYF. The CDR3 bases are TGTGCCAGCAGCTCAACGGGAGGGAGCACAGATACGCAGTATTTT.

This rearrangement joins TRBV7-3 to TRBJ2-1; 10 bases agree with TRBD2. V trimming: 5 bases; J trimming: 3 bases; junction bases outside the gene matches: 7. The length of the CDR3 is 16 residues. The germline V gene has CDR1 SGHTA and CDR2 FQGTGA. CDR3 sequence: CASSTRTSGGYNEQFF. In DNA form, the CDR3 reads TGTGCCAGCAGCACGAGGACTAGCGGCGGCTACAATGAGCAGTTCTTC.

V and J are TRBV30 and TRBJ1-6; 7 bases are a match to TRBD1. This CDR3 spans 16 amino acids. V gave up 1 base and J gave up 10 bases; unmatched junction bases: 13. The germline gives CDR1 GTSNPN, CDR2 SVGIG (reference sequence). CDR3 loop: CAWSGLEQGFESPLHF. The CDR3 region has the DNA TGTGCCTGGAGTGGCCTCGAACAGGGGTTCGAGTCACCCCTCCACTTT.

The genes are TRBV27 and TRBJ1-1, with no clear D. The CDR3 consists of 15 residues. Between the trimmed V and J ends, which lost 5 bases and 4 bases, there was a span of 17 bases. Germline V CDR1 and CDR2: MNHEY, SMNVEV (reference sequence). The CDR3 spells CASSPGNYRSTEAFF. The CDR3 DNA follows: TGTGCCAGCAGTCCCGGCAACTATAGGAGCACTGAAGCTTTCTTT.

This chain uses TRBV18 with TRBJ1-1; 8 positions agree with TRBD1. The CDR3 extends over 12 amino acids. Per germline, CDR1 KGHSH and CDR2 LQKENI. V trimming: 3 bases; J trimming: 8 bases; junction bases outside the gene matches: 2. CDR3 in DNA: TGTGCCAGCTCACCCCGGGACAGGGAAGCTTTCTTT. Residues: CASSPRDREAFF.

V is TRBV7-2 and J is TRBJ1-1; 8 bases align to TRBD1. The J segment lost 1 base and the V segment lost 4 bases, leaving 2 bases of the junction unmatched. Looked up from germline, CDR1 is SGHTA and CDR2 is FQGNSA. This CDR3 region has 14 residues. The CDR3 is CASSSGQANTEAFF. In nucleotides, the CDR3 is TGTGCCAGCAGCTCGGGACAGGCGAACACTGAAGCTTTCTTT.

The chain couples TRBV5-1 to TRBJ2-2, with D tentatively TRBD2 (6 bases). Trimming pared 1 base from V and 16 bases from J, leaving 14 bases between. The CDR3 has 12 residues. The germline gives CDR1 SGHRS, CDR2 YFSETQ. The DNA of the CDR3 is TGCGCCAGCAGCTTGACGGCGGGGCCGGAGTTTTTT. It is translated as CASSLTAGPEFF.

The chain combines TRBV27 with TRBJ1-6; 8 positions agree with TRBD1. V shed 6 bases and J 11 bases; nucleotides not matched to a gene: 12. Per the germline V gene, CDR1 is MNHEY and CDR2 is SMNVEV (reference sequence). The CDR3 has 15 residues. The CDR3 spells CASRLLRDRSPPLHF. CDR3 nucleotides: TGTGCCAGCAGACTGTTACGGGACAGGTCTCCACCCCTCCACTTT.

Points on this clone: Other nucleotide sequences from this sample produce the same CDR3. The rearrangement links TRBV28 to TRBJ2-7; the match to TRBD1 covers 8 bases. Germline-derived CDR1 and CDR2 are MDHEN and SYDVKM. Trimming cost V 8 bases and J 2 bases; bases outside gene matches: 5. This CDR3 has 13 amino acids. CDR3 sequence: CASAPGQAYEQYF. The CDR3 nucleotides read TGTGCCAGCGCCCCGGGACAGGCCTACGAGCAGTACTTC.

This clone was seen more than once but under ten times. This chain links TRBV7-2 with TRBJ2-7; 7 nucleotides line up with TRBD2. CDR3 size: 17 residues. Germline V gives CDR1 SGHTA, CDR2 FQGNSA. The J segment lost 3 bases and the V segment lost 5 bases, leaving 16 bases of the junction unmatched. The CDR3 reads CASSLQSWAGGSYEQYF. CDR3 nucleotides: TGTGCCAGCAGCCTACAGTCTTGGGCGGGCGGGAGCTACGAGCAGTACTTC.

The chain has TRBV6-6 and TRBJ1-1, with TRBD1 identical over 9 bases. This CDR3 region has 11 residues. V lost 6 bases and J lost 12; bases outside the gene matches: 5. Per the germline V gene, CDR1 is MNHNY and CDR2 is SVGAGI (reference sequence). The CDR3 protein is CASSPDRGTFF. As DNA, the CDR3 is TGTGCCAGCAGCCCAGACAGGGGGACTTTCTTT.

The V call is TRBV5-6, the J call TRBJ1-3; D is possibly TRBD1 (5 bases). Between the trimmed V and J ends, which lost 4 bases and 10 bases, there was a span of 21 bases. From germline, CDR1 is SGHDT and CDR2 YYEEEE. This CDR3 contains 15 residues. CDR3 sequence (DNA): TGTGCCAGCAGCCGCCAGGGTTCTGGAATTCCTACCATATATTTT. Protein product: CASSRQGSGIPTIYF.

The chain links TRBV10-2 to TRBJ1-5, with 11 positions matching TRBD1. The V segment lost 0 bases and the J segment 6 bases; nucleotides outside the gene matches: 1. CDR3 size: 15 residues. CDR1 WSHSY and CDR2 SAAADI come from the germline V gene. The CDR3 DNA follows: TGCGCCAGCAGTGAGTCGGGACAGGGGGTTCAGCCCCAGCATTTT. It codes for CASSESGQGVQPQHF.

The CDR3, as DNA: TGTGCCAGCAGTTCCATAGGGGTACTGCGACAGGGGGCTGTTGGCTACGAGCAGTACTTC. This encodes CASSSIGVLRQGAVGYEQYF. This rearrangement joins TRBV27 to TRBJ2-7; 10 bases map to TRBD1. V was pared by 4 bases and J by 3 bases, with 21 bases of the junction left unmatched. Germline assignment: CDR1 MNHEY and CDR2 SMNVEV (reference sequence). The CDR3 length is 20 residues.

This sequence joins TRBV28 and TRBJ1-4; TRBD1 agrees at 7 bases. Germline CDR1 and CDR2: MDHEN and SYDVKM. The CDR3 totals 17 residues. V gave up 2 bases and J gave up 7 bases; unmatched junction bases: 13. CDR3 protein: CASSLNPRGQELEKLFF. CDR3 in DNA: TGTGCCAGCAGTTTAAACCCTCGAGGACAGGAGCTTGAAAAACTGTTTTTT.

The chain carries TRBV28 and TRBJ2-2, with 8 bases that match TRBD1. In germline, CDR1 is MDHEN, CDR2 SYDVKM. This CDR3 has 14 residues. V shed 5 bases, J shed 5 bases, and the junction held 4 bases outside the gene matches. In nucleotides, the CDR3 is TGTGCCAGCAGTCCGGGACAGGTAACCGGGGAGCTGTTTTTT. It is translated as CASSPGQVTGELFF.